These 14 T cell receptor beta chains share one sample of origin, sequenced in a study of blood T cell repertoires in COVID-19. Repertoires were generated with immunoSEQ multiplex PCR, while TCRdb's copy carries only in-frame clones and drops some. The sample has 240,000 or so clones; 75% to 90% are singletons. Input material: PBMCs or T cells enriched from blood (not recorded which). These receptors were obtained from a woman aged 40 to 49 with acute COVID-19.

The chain uses TRBV2 and TRBJ1-3, with TRBD1 as a possible D gene (6 bases). Germline CDR1 and CDR2: SNHLY and FYNNEI. This CDR3 has 16 residues. Trimming took off 3 bases at V and 0 bases at J, with 12 bases between the two ends. CDR3 in DNA: TGTGCCAGCAGTGATCGGGGGGCCAACTCTGGAAACACCATATATTTT. It is translated as CASSDRGANSGNTIYF.

The rearrangement uses TRBV2 and TRBJ1-1; D gene ambiguous. Germline V gene lookup returns CDR1 SNHLY and CDR2 FYNNEI. Deletions cut 4 bases from V and 1 base from J, with 7 bases between. The CDR3 is 13 residues long. Written as DNA, the CDR3 is TGTGCCAGCAGTGTACAACCGAACACTGAAGCTTTCTTT. This translates into CASSVQPNTEAFF.

CDR3 bases: TGTGCCAGCACCACACGGGGACAGGGGGCTGGCGAGCAGTACTTC. Residues: CASTTRGQGAGEQYF. The genes are TRBV6-5 and TRBJ2-7; the match to TRBD1 covers 12 bases. Germline V gene data show CDR1 as MNHEY and CDR2 as SVGAGI. J gave up 6 bases and V 7 bases, and 10 bases lay outside the gene matches. The CDR3 covers 15 residues.

The rearrangement uses TRBV1 and TRBJ2-1; TRBD2 is taken as the D call from the table, unchecked against the DNA. TRBV1 is a listed pseudogene. CDR3 length: 16 residues. CDR3 amino acids: CTSSRTTSGRINEQFF. DNA of the CDR3: TGCACCAGCAGCCGTACGACTAGCGGGAGGATAAATGAGCAGTTCTTC.

The V gene is TRBV7-8, the J gene TRBJ2-7, with TRBD2 identical over 8 bases. The V gene end was trimmed by 5 bases and the J gene end by 3 bases; junction bases not matched to a gene: 9. Germline CDR1 and CDR2: SGHVS and FQNEAQ. This CDR3 is built from 15 residues. The CDR3 loop reads CASSLPGAGDYEQYF. The CDR3 nucleotides read TGTGCCAGCAGCCTCCCGGGAGCGGGGGACTACGAGCAGTACTTC. Filled out from reference TRBV7-8 and TRBJ2-7, the complete variable domain reads GAGVSQSPRYKVAKRGQDVALRCDPISGHVSLFWYQQALGQGPEFLTYFQNEAQLDKSGLPSDRFFAERPEGSVSTLKIQRTQQEDSAVYLCASSLPGAGDYEQYFGPGTRLTVT.

This clone was recorded only once. This rearrangement joins TRBV9 to TRBJ2-2, with 7 bases that match TRBD2. The CDR3 is 16 amino acids. V was clipped by 4 bases and J by 7 bases; unmatched bases: 13. Germline V gene data show CDR1 as SGDLS and CDR2 as YYNGEE. CDR3 region: CASSPRGRESVGELFF. In DNA, the CDR3 is TGTGCCAGCAGCCCCCGTGGGCGGGAGTCCGTCGGGGAGCTGTTTTTT.

This chain joins TRBV5-1 and TRBJ2-1; 11 bases map to TRBD2. There are 13 residues in the CDR3. Trimming removed 3 bases from V and 9 bases from J; junction bases left unmatched: 2. Germline CDR1 SGHRS, CDR2 YFSETQ. The CDR3 is CASSSLAGGEQFF. Here the CDR3 DNA reads TGCGCCAGCAGCTCGCTAGCGGGAGGTGAGCAGTTCTTC.

The CDR3, as DNA: TGTGCCAGCAGCGTAGATATAGGGGAGGGCACCGGGGAGCTGTTTTTT. The encoded protein is CASSVDIGEGTGELFF. The chain links TRBV9 to TRBJ2-2; 7 bases fit TRBD2. The CDR3 sequence is 16 residues long. The germline gives CDR1 SGDLS, CDR2 YYNGEE. Trimming took 0 bases from V and 4 from J; bases not matched to a gene: 6. The full variable domain, completed using reference TRBV9 and TRBJ2-2, is DSGVTQTPKHLITATGQRVTLRCSPRSGDLSVYWYQQSLDQGLQFLIQYYNGEERAKGNILERFSAQQFPDLHSELNLSSLELGDSALYFCASSVDIGEGTGELFFGEGSRLTVL.

This clone was recorded only once. The genes are TRBV24-1 and TRBJ2-7; tentative D call: TRBD2 (6 bases). V shed 3 bases and J shed 2 bases, with 10 bases lying between them. Germline V gene data show CDR1 as KGHDR and CDR2 as SFDVKD. The CDR3 runs to 14 residues. CDR3 protein: CATSDGGVPYEQYF. The CDR3 DNA is TGTGCCACCAGTGATGGCGGGGTACCCTACGAGCAGTACTTC.

The chain couples TRBV7-2 to TRBJ1-2; D remains unclear. The V gene's germline CDR1 is SGHTA and CDR2 FQGNSA. The CDR3 contains 14 residues. V was shortened by 0 bases and J by 2 bases, with 7 bases between the two germline ends. The CDR3 sequence: CASSLARGNYGYTF. DNA of the CDR3: TGTGCCAGCAGCTTAGCGCGCGGGAACTATGGCTACACCTTC. The variable domain in full, with the rest retrieved from reference TRBV7-2 and TRBJ1-2, is GAGVSQSPSNKVTEKGKDVELRCDPISGHTALYWYRQSLGQGLEFLIYFQGNSAPDKSGLPSDRFSAERTGGSVSTLTIQRTQQEDSAVYLCASSLARGNYGYTFGSGTRLTVV.

This chain joins TRBV7-2 and TRBJ1-6; 9 bases are a match to TRBD1. This CDR3 is 15 amino acids long. V shed 4 bases and J 7 bases; nucleotides not matched to a gene: 5. Germline V gene lookup returns CDR1 SGHTA and CDR2 FQGNSA. The DNA for the CDR3 is TGTGCCAGCAGCTCCCGGACAGGGGTCAATTCACCCCTCCACTTT. Residues: CASSSRTGVNSPLHF. Drawing the rest from reference TRBV7-2 and TRBJ1-6, the complete variable domain is GAGVSQSPSNKVTEKGKDVELRCDPISGHTALYWYRQSLGQGLEFLIYFQGNSAPDKSGLPSDRFSAERTGGSVSTLTIQRTQQEDSAVYLCASSSRTGVNSPLHFGNGTRLTVT.

This clone has just one count. The genes are TRBV3-1 (or the pseudogene TRBV3-2) and TRBJ1-5; D is undetermined. V lost 4 bases, J lost 5 bases, and 15 bases lay in between. This CDR3 has 15 residues. Germline values: CDR1 LGHDT, CDR2 YNNKEL (reference sequence). The CDR3 region has the DNA TGTGCCAGCAGCCGAGGGCGGGGTACGGATCAGCCCCAGCATTTT. As protein: CASSRGRGTDQPQHF.

This clone was observed a few times. The CDR3 loop reads CASSWDTEQYF. In DNA form, the CDR3 reads TGTGCCAGCAGCTGGGACACCGAGCAGTACTTC. The chain combines TRBV5-8 with TRBJ2-7, with D perhaps matching TRBD1 (6 bases). Germline CDR1 is SGHTS and CDR2 is YDEGEE. There are 11 residues in the CDR3. Deletions cut 3 bases from V and 6 bases from J, with 7 bases between.

This chain joins TRBV19 and TRBJ1-1; 7 bases agree with TRBD1. CDR1 LNHDA and CDR2 SQIVND come from the germline V gene (reference sequence). This CDR3 contains 13 residues. After removal of 7 bases from V and 5 bases from J, the junction contained 7 bases not matched to a gene. The CDR3 protein is CASKLPGQTEAFF. The CDR3 DNA is TGTGCCAGTAAACTACCGGGACAGACTGAAGCTTTCTTT.